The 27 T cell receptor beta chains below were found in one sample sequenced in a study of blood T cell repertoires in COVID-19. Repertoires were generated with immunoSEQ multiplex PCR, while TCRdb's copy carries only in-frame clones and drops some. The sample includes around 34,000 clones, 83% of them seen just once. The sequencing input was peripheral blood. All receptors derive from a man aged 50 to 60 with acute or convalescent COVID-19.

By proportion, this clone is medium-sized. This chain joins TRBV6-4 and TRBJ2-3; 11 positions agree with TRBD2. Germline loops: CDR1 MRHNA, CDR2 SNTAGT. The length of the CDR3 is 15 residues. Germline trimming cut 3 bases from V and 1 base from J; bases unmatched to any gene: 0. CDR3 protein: CASSETSGGTDTQYF. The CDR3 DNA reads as TGTGCCAGCAGTGAGACTAGCGGGGGCACAGATACGCAGTATTTT.

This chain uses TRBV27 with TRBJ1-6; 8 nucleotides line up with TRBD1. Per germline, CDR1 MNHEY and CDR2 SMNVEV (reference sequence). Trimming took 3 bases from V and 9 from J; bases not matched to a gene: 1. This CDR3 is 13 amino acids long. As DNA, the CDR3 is TGTGCCAGCAGTTTCCAGGGGGCTTCACCCCTCCACTTT. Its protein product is CASSFQGASPLHF.

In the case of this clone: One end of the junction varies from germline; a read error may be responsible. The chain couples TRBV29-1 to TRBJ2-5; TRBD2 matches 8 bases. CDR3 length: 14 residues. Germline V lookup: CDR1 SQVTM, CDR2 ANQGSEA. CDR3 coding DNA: TGCAGCGTCGAAGCAGCGGGAGTCCGAGAGACCCAGTACTTC. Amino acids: CSVEAAGVRETQYF.

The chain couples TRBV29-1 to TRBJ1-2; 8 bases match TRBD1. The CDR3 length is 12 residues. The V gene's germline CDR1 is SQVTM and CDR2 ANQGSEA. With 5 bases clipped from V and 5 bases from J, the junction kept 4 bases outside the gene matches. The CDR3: CSVPQGGYGYTF. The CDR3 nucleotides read TGCAGCGTTCCACAGGGGGGATATGGCTACACCTTC. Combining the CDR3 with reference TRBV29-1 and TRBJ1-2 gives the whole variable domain SAVISQKPSRDICQRGTSLTIQCQVDSQVTMMFWYRQQPGQSLTLIATANQGSEATYESGFVIDKFPISRPNLTFSTLTVSNMSPEDSSIYLCSVPQGGYGYTFGSGTRLTVV.

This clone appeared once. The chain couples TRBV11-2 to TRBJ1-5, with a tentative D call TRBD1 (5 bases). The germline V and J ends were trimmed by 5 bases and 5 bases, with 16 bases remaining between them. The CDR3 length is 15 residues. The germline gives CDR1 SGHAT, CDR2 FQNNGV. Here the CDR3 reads CASSLGLLRDQPQHF. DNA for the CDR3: TGTGCCAGCAGCCTGGGACTCCTAAGGGATCAGCCCCAGCATTTT.

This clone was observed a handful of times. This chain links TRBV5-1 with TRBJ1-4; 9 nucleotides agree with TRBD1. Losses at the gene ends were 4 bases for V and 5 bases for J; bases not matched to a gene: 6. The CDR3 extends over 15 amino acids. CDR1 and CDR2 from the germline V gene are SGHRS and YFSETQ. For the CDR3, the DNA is TGCGCCAGCAGCGCAACCGGGACAGGGAATGAAAAACTGTTTTTT. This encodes CASSATGTGNEKLFF.

DNA for the CDR3: TGCGCCAGCCATGGGACAGCGGGTCAGCCCCAGCATTTT. Its protein product is CASHGTAGQPQHF. The J gene is TRBJ1-5, the V gene TRBV10-1; the match to TRBD1 covers 7 bases. Germline V gene lookup returns CDR1 WNHNN and CDR2 SYGVQD (reference sequence). The CDR3 loop spans 13 amino acids. With 8 bases clipped from V and 6 bases from J, the junction kept 7 bases outside the gene matches.

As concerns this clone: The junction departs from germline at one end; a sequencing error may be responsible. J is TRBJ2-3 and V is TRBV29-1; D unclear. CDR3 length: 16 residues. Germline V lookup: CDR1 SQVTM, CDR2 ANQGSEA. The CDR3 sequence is CSVEGSPNPSTDTQYF. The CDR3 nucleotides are TGCAGCGTGGAAGGTAGCCCTAACCCAAGCACAGATACGCAGTATTTT.

This CDR3 reads CATSETGGGQETQYF. CDR3 in DNA: TGTGCCACCAGTGAGACAGGGGGCGGGCAAGAGACCCAGTACTTC. V usage is TRBV24-1 and J usage is TRBJ2-5; 10 bases fit TRBD1. The junction had 3 bases not matched to a gene; V was cut back by 4 bases and J by 2 bases. Germline V lookup: CDR1 KGHDR, CDR2 SFDVKD. The CDR3 length is 15 residues.

DNA for the CDR3: TGCAGCGTTGAAGTGGGAGGGGCTGAAGCTTTCTTT. This encodes CSVEVGGAEAFF. J is TRBJ1-1 and V is TRBV29-1, with D tentatively TRBD1 (5 bases). Germline values: CDR1 SQVTM, CDR2 ANQGSEA. The CDR3 runs to 12 residues. Trimming removed 1 base from V and 6 bases from J, with 9 bases in between. The entire variable domain, with the rest obtained from reference TRBV29-1 and TRBJ1-1, is as follows: SAVISQKPSRDICQRGTSLTIQCQVDSQVTMMFWYRQQPGQSLTLIATANQGSEATYESGFVIDKFPISRPNLTFSTLTVSNMSPEDSSIYLCSVEVGGAEAFFGQGTRLTVV.

The CDR3 DNA reads TGTGCCAGCAGTTACTCGCGCAGGGGCTCCTACGAGCAGTACTTC. This sequence encodes CASSYSRRGSYEQYF. The chain couples TRBV6-5 to TRBJ2-7, with TRBD1 as a possible D gene (6 bases). This CDR3 has 15 amino acids. Trimming cost V 0 bases and J 0 bases, with 9 bases left between them. Germline-derived CDR1 and CDR2 are MNHEY and SVGAGI.

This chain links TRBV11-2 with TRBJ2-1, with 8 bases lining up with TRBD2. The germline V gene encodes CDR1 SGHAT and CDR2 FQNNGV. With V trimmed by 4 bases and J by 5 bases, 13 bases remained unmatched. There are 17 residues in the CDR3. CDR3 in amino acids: CASSSGGAGDHHNEQFF. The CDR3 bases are TGTGCCAGCAGCTCGGGGGGGGCTGGGGACCACCACAATGAGCAGTTCTTC.

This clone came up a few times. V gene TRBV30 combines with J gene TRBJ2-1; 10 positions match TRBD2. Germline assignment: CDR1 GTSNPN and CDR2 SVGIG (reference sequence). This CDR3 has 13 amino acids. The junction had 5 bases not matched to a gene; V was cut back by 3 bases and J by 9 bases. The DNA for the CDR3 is TGTGCCTGGAGGGGACTAGCGATCCGTGAGCAGTTCTTC. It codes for CAWRGLAIREQFF.

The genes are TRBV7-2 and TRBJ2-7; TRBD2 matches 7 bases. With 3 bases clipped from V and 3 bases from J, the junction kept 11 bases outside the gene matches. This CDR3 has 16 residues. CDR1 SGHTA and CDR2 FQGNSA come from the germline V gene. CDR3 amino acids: CASSFGSPSGLYEQYF. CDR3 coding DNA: TGTGCCAGCAGCTTTGGATCTCCTAGCGGCCTCTACGAGCAGTACTTC.

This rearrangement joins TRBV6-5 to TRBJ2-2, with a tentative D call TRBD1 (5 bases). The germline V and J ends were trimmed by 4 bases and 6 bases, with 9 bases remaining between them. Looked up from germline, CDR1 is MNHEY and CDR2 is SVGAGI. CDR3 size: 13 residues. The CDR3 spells CASSLDSAGELFF. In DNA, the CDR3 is TGTGCCAGCAGTTTAGACAGCGCCGGGGAGCTGTTTTTT.

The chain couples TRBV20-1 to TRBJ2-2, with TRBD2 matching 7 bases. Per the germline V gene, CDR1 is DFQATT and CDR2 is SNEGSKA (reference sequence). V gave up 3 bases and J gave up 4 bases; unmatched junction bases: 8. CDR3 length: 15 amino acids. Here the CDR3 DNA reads TGCAGTGCTAGTCGGCTAGCGGAGCTCACCGGGGAGCTGTTTTTT. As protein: CSASRLAELTGELFF.

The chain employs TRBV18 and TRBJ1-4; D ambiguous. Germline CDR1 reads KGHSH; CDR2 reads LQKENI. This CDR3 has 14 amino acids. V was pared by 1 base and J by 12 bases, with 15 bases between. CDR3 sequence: CASSPRSSERELFF. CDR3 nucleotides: TGTGCCAGCTCACCACGGAGCTCAGAGAGGGAACTGTTTTTT.

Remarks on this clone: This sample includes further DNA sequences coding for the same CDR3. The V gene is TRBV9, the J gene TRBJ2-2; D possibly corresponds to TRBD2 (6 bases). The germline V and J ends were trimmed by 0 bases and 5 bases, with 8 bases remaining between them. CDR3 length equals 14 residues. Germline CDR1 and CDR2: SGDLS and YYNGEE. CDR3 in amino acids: CASSVGGGTGELFF. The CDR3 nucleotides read TGTGCCAGCAGCGTAGGAGGAGGGACCGGGGAGCTGTTTTTT. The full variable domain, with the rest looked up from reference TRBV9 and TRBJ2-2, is DSGVTQTPKHLITATGQRVTLRCSPRSGDLSVYWYQQSLDQGLQFLIQYYNGEERAKGNILERFSAQQFPDLHSELNLSSLELGDSALYFCASSVGGGTGELFFGEGSRLTVL.

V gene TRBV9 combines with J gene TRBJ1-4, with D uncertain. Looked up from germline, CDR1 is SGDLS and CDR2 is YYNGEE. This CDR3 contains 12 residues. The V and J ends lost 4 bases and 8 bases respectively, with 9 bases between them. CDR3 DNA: TGTGCCAGCAGCCTATCCGGGGAAAAACTGTTTTTT. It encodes CASSLSGEKLFF.

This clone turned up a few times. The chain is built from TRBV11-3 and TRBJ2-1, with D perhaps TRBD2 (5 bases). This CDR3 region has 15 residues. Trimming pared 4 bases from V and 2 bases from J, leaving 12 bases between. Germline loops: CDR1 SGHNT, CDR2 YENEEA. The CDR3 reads CASSSFERPYNEQFF. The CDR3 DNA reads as TGTGCCAGCAGCTCGTTCGAGCGGCCCTACAATGAGCAGTTCTTC.

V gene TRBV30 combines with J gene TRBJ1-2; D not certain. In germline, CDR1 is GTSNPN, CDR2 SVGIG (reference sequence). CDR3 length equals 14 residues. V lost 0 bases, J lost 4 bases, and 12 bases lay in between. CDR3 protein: CAWSVAPGVYGYTF. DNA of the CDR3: TGTGCCTGGAGTGTAGCCCCAGGTGTCTATGGCTACACCTTC.

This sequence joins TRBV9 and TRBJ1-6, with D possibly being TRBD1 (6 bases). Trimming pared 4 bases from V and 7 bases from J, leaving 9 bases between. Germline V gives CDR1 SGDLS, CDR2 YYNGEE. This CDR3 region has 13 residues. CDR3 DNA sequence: TGTGCCAGCAGCTTAACAGGGAATTCACCCCTCCACTTT. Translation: CASSLTGNSPLHF.

The CDR3 DNA is TGTGCCAGCACCGGGACTAGGACGAACAATGAGCAGTTCTTC. Protein: CASTGTRTNNEQFF. The rearrangement joins TRBV2 to TRBJ2-1, with 8 positions matching TRBD2. V lost 7 bases to trimming and J lost 5 bases; unmatched junction nucleotides: 7. Per the germline V gene, CDR1 is SNHLY and CDR2 is FYNNEI. This CDR3 is built from 14 residues.

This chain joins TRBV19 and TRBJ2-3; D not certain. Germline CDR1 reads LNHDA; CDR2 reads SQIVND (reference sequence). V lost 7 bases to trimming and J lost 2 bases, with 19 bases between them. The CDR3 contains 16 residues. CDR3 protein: CASTLQAADLTDTQYF. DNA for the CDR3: TGTGCCAGTACCCTTCAGGCAGCTGACCTCACAGATACGCAGTATTTT.

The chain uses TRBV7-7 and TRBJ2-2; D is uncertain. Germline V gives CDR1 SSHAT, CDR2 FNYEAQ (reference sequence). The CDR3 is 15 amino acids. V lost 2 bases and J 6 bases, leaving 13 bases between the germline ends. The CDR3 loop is CASSLSLQVPGELFF. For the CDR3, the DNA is TGTGCCAGCAGCTTAAGTCTTCAGGTGCCCGGGGAGCTGTTTTTT.

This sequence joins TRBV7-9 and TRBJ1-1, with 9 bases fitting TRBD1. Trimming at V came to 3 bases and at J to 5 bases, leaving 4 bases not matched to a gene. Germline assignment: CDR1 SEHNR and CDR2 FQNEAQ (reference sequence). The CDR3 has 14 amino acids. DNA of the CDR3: TGTGCCAGCAGCTTCCAGACAGGGGGGACTGAAGCTTTCTTT. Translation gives CASSFQTGGTEAFF.

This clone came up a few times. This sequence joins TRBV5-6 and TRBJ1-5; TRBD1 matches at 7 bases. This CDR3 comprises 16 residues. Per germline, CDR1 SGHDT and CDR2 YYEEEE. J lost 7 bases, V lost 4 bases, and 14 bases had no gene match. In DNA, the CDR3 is TGTGCCAGCAGCCCGCAGGGGGGCCGGGGCGGGCAGCCCCAGCATTTT. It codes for CASSPQGGRGGQPQHF.